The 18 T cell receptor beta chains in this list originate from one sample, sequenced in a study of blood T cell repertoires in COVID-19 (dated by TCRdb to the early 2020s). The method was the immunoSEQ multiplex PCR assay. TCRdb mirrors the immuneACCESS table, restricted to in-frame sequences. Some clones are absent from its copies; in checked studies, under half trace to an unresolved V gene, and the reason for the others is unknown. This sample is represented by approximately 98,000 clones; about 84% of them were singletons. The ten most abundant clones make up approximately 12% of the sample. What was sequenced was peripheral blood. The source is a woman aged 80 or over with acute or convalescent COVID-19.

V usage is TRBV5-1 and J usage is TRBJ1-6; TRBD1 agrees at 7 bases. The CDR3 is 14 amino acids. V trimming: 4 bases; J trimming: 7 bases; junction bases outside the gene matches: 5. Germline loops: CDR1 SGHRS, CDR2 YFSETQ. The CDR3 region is CASSGDRENSPLHF. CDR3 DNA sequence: TGCGCCAGCAGCGGTGACAGGGAAAATTCACCCCTCCACTTT.

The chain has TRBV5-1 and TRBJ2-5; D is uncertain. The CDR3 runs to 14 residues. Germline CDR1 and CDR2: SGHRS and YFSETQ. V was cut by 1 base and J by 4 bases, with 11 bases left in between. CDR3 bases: TGCGCCAGCAGCTTGAGAGCTTTTGGAGAGACCCAGTACTTC. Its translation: CASSLRAFGETQYF.

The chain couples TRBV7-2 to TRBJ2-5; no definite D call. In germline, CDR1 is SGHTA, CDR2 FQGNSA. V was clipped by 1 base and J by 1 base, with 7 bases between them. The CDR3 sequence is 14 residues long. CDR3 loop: CASSLGPGQETQYF. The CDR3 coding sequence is TGTGCCAGCAGCTTAGGTCCCGGCCAAGAGACCCAGTACTTC.

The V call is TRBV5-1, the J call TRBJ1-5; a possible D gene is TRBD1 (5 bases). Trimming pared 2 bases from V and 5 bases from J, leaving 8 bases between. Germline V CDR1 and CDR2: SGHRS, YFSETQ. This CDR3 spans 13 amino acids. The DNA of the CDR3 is TGCGCCAGCAGCTTAGACAGAGATCAGCCCCAGCATTTT. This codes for CASSLDRDQPQHF. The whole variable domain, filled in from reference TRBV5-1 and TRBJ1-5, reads KAGVTQTPRYLIKTRGQQVTLSCSPISGHRSVSWYQQTPGQGLQFLFEYFSETQRNKGNFPGRFSGRQFSNSRSEMNVSTLELGDSALYLCASSLDRDQPQHFGDGTRLSIL.

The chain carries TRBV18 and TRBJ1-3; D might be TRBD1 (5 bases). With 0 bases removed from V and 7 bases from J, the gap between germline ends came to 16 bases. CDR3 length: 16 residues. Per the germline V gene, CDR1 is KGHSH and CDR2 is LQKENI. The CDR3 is CASSPPGGARGNTIYF. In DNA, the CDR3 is TGTGCCAGCTCACCACCCGGAGGCGCCCGGGGGAACACCATATATTTT.

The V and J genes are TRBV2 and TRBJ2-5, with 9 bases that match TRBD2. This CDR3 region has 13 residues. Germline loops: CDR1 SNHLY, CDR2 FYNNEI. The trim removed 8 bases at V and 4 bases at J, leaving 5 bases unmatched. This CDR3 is CASCSGGGETQYF. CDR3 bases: TGTGCCAGCTGTAGCGGGGGAGGAGAGACCCAGTACTTC.

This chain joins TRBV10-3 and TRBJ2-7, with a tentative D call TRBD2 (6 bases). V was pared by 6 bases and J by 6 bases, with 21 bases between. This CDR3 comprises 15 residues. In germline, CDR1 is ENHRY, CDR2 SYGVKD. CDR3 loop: CAISAGQAGSREQYF. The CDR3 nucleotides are TGTGCCATCAGCGCCGGTCAGGCGGGGTCACGCGAGCAGTACTTC.

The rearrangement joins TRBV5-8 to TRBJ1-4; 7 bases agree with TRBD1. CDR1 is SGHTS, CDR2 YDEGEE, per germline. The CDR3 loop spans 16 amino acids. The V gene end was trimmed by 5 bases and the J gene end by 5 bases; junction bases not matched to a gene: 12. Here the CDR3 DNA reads TGTGCCAGCAGTCGAAGACGACAGGGTTCAAATGAAAAACTGTTTTTT. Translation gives CASSRRRQGSNEKLFF.

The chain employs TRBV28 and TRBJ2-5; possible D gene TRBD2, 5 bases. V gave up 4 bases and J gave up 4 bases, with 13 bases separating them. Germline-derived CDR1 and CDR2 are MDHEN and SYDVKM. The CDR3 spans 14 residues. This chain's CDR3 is CASSYPLGVETQYF. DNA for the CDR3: TGTGCCAGCAGTTATCCCCTCGGGGTAGAGACCCAGTACTTC.

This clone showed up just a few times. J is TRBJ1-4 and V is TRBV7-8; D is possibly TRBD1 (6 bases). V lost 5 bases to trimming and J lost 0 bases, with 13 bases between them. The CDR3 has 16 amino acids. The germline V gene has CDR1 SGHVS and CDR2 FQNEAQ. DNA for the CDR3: TGTGCCAGCAGCCCTGGGACACGCTCAACTAATGAAAAACTGTTTTTT. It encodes CASSPGTRSTNEKLFF.

CDR3 in amino acids: CAWTTDFSGANVLTF. The CDR3 region has the DNA TGTGCCTGGACTACGGACTTCTCTGGGGCCAACGTCCTGACTTTC. The chain recombines TRBV30 with TRBJ2-6; possible D gene TRBD2, 5 bases. The ends were cut back, 4 bases at V and 0 bases at J, with 10 bases in the middle. CDR3 length equals 15 residues. The germline CDR1 and CDR2 sequences are GTSNPN and SVGIG (reference sequence).

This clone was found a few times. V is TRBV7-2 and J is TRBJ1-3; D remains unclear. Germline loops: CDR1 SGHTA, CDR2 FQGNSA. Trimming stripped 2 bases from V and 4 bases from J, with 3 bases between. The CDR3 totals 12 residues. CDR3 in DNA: TGTGCCAGCAGCTTAACAGGAAACACCATATATTTT. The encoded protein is CASSLTGNTIYF. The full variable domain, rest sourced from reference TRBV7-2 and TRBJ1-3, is GAGVSQSPSNKVTEKGKDVELRCDPISGHTALYWYRQSLGQGLEFLIYFQGNSAPDKSGLPSDRFSAERTGGSVSTLTIQRTQQEDSAVYLCASSLTGNTIYFGEGSWLTVV.

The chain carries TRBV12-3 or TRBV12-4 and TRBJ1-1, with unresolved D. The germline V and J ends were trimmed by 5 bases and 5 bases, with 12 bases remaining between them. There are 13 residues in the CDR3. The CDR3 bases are TGTGCCAGCAGTAGCGGAGGGTGGACTGAAGCTTTCTTT. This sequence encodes CASSSGGWTEAFF.

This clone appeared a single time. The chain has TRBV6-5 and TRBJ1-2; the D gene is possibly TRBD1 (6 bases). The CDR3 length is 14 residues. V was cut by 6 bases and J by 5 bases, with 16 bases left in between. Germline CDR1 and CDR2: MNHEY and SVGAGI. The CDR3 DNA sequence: TGTGCCAGCAGAGGGCACCTCCAGGGGTATGGCTACACCTTC. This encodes CASRGHLQGYGYTF.

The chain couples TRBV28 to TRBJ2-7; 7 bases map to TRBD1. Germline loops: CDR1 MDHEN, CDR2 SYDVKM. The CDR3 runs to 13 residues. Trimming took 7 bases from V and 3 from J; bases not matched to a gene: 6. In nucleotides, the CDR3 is TGTGCCAGCACCCCGGGACAGAGCTACGAGCAGTACTTC. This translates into CASTPGQSYEQYF.

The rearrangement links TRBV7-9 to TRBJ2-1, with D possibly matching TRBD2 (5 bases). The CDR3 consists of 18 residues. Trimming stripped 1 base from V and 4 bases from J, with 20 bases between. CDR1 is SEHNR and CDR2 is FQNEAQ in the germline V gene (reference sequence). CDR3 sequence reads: CASSLGLRRGLGYNEQFF. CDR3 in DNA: TGTGCCAGCAGCTTAGGCCTACGCCGCGGGCTGGGGTACAATGAGCAGTTCTTC.

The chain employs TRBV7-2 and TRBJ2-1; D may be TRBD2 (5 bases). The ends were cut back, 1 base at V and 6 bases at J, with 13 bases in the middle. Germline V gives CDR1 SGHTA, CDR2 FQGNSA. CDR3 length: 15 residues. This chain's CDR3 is CASSLVSDRGNEQFF. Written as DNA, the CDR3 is TGTGCCAGCAGCTTAGTGTCAGACCGGGGCAATGAGCAGTTCTTC.

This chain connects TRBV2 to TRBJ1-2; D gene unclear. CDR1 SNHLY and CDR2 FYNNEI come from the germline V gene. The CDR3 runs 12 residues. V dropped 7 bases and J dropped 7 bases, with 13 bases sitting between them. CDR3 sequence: CASKITVLGYTF. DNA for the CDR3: TGTGCCAGCAAAATTACAGTACTTGGCTACACCTTC. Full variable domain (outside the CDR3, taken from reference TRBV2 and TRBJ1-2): EPEVTQTPSHQVTQMGQEVILRCVPISNHLYFYWYRQILGQKVEFLVSFYNNEISEKSEIFDDQFSVERPDGSNFTLKIRSTKLEDSAMYFCASKITVLGYTFGSGTRLTVV.